A selection of T cell receptor beta chains follows, all from one sample in a study of cytomegalovirus exposure and HLA in healthy donors. This table comes from immunoSEQ multiplex PCR, and its TCRdb copy is limited to in-frame clones, with some not included. The sample shows about 60,000 clones, over 55% of them seen only once. Specimen: PBMCs. The source is a man aged 40-49 years in good health and CMV-seropositive. CDR3s include the opening cysteine and the closing phenylalanine or tryptophan. The D gene is left open where the match is weak. A row's size may be missing; if present it is once, few, many or a size class.

DNA	CDR3	size	V	D	length	J
TGTGCCAGCAGCTCGGCGGGACAGCTAAATAATTCACCCCTCCACTTT	CASSSAGQLNNSPLHF	-	TRBV5-4	TRBD1	16	TRBJ1-6
TGCGCCAGCACCCTGGGAGGCCCTTTGGACACTGAAGCTTTCTTT	CASTLGGPLDTEAFF	-	TRBV4-1	-	15	TRBJ1-1
TGTGCCAGCAGTTACTCGAACCCTAGTTCACCCCTCCACTTT	CASSYSNPSSPLHF	-	TRBV6-5	-	14	TRBJ1-6
TGCGCCAGCAGCCAAGTGCGGCTAACCTACGAGCAGTACTTC	CASSQVRLTYEQYF	few	TRBV4-1	-	14	TRBJ2-7
TGTGCCAGCAGCTTAGGACAGGGGGCGAACTATGGCTACACCTTC	CASSLGQGANYGYTF	-	TRBV7-2	TRBD1	15	TRBJ1-2
TGTGCCAGCAGCCTTACGGGACTAGTGGGTCGGGAGCAGTTCTTC	CASSLTGLVGREQFF	once	TRBV5-8	TRBD2	15	TRBJ2-1
TGTGCAACCCAATCTGATGGCAGGGTGGGCGAGCAGTACTTC	CATQSDGRVGEQYF	-	TRBV6-1	-	14	TRBJ2-7
TGTGCCAGCAGCTTGGGGCATTCGAACACTGAAGCTTTCTTT	CASSLGHSNTEAFF	-	TRBV7-2	-	14	TRBJ1-1
TGCGCCAGCAGCTTGGGACTAAACACCGGGGAGCTGTTTTTT	CASSLGLNTGELFF	-	TRBV5-1	-	14	TRBJ2-2
TGTGCCAGCAGGGGGGAGGGACAGGGTCCCTACGAGCAGTACTTC	CASRGEGQGPYEQYF	few	TRBV2	TRBD1	15	TRBJ2-7
TGTGCCAGAAGCTTGCCAAGGTCGGGGGTTTCGGGCCCGACGAATAGCAATCAGCCCCAGCATTTT	CARSLPRSGVSGPTNSNQPQHF	-	TRBV5-3	-	22	TRBJ1-5
TGTGCCAGCACGGGTCCTGGGGCCAACGTCCTGACTTTC	CASTGPGANVLTF	-	TRBV28	-	13	TRBJ2-6
TGTGCCAGCAGCCGTCCCGGGACAGGGGAGACCCAGTACTTC	CASSRPGTGETQYF	-	TRBV7-9	TRBD1	14	TRBJ2-5
TGTGCCAGCAGCGGACAGGGGGCCTATGAAGCTTTCTTT	CASSGQGAYEAFF	-	TRBV21-1	-	13	TRBJ1-1
TGTGCCAGCAGTCGAGGGACTAGCGGTGCCTACGAGCAGTACTTC	CASSRGTSGAYEQYF	-	TRBV7-3	TRBD2	15	TRBJ2-7
TGTGCCTGGGGGGGACTAGCGGGGTTAGAGACCCAGTACTTC	CAWGGLAGLETQYF	-	TRBV30	TRBD2	14	TRBJ2-5
TGTGCCAGCAGCTCTACAGGGAGCGGTCGCACAGATACGCAGTATTTT	CASSSTGSGRTDTQYF	few	TRBV5-4	-	16	TRBJ2-3
TGTGCCAGCACAGACAGTAGGGAGGTTAGGACCGGGGAGCTGTTTTTT	CASTDSREVRTGELFF	once	TRBV2	-	16	TRBJ2-2
TGCGCCAGCAGCGCTAGACAGGGCAGCACTGAAGCTTTCTTT	CASSARQGSTEAFF	-	TRBV5-1	TRBD1	14	TRBJ1-1
TGCAGCGTTGGGACAGTGAATAATGAAAAACTGTTTTTT	CSVGTVNNEKLFF	few	TRBV29-1	-	13	TRBJ1-4
TGTGCCTGGAAAGGCAGGACTAGCGGGGGTATCTACGAGCAGTACTTC	CAWKGRTSGGIYEQYF	once	TRBV30	TRBD2	16	TRBJ2-7
TGCAGTGCTATGGGAGGAGAGCAGTTCTTC	CSAMGGEQFF	-	TRBV20-1	-	10	TRBJ2-1
TGTGCCAGCAGTGAGTGGCCCGGCTACACCTTC	CASSEWPGYTF	few	TRBV2	-	11	TRBJ1-2
TGTGCCAGCAGCAGGGCGGGGGGAACCACAGATACGCAGTATTTT	CASSRAGGTTDTQYF	few	TRBV7-9	TRBD2	15	TRBJ2-3
TGCGCCAGCAGCTTCACTAGCGGGGGGGTTGCAGATACGCAGTATTTT	CASSFTSGGVADTQYF	-	TRBV5-1	TRBD2	16	TRBJ2-3
TGCAGCGTCTACCTTGACAATACCTATGGCTACACCTTC	CSVYLDNTYGYTF	-	TRBV29-1	-	13	TRBJ1-2
TGTGCCTGGGTAAAGGGGACACCTAACCTTATTAATGGCTACACCTTC	CAWVKGTPNLINGYTF	-	TRBV30	-	16	TRBJ1-2
TGCAGCGTTGAGGGGACTGATCGTTTATTGAATGAAAAACTGTTTTTT	CSVEGTDRLLNEKLFF	-	TRBV29-1	-	16	TRBJ1-4
TGCAGCGTTGACGCGGGAGATACGCAGTATTTT	CSVDAGDTQYF	-	TRBV29-1	-	11	TRBJ2-3
TGTGCCAGCAGTTACGCCAGGGTCACTGAAGCTTTCTTT	CASSYARVTEAFF	once	TRBV6-5	-	13	TRBJ1-1
TGCAGCGTTGACCCGACAGGCTCTCCTGGCTACACCTTC	CSVDPTGSPGYTF	few	TRBV29-1	-	13	TRBJ1-2